The rows below give T cell receptor beta chains drawn from one sample of a study of shared clonotypes between healthy human individuals. Assay used: immunoSEQ multiplex PCR; TCRdb lists only in-frame clones, some missing. The sample records 600,000 to 700,000 clones, about 80% being singletons. Sequenced: memory CD4+ T cells sorted from blood. Receptor source: a woman in her 30s in good health. Both conserved end residues are part of each CDR3. Fields, in order: V gene, clone size, CDR3 protein. The listing skips clone size in some rows; elsewhere it reads once, few, many or a size class.

V gene: TRBV30; clone size: many; CDR3 protein: CAWSGNSGANVLTF
V gene: TRBV5-1; clone size: NA; CDR3 protein: CASSLLPGTDTQYF
V gene: TRBV7-2; clone size: NA; CDR3 protein: CASSPAVYQSSYEQYF
V gene: TRBV4-1; clone size: NA; CDR3 protein: CASSLTPGGSGDIQYF
V gene: TRBV19; clone size: NA; CDR3 protein: CASSSMDRGLRQPQHF
V gene: TRBV7-2; clone size: NA; CDR3 protein: CASSARWGTSGRRVQYF
V gene: TRBV5-1; clone size: NA; CDR3 protein: CASTRPGLAGPFSYNEQFF
V gene: TRBV25-1; clone size: NA; CDR3 protein: CASSEKRGTDTQYF
V gene: TRBV5-1; clone size: NA; CDR3 protein: CASSLGTSGREDEQFF
V gene: TRBV30; clone size: NA; CDR3 protein: CAWSRGRAVNEQYF
V gene: TRBV10-1; clone size: NA; CDR3 protein: CASSAAVAGGEEQFF
V gene: TRBV28; clone size: few; CDR3 protein: CASSDPGQGGTEAFF
V gene: TRBV29-1; clone size: NA; CDR3 protein: CSVHVDRNYEQYF
V gene: TRBV28; clone size: NA; CDR3 protein: CASTTDQPQHF
V gene: TRBV2; clone size: NA; CDR3 protein: CASNPFRTSGSTDTQYF
V gene: TRBV6-5; clone size: few; CDR3 protein: CASSSIGAYNEQFF
V gene: TRBV6-1; clone size: many; CDR3 protein: CASSPQGNYGYTF
V gene: TRBV6-5; clone size: NA; CDR3 protein: CASSYPRGQIYNEQFF
V gene: TRBV7-2; clone size: many; CDR3 protein: CASSWTSGSGEQYF
V gene: TRBV4-1; clone size: NA; CDR3 protein: CASSQERSGASYEQYF
V gene: TRBV10-3; clone size: few; CDR3 protein: CAISGASGSGAGELFF
V gene: TRBV11-3; clone size: many; CDR3 protein: CASSLGNLPGETQYF
V gene: TRBV6-5; clone size: NA; CDR3 protein: CASSSPTSGSYEQYF
V gene: TRBV29-1; clone size: NA; CDR3 protein: CSVEHSQETQYF
V gene: TRBV30; clone size: NA; CDR3 protein: CAWSVPWRMNTEAFF
V gene: TRBV28; clone size: NA; CDR3 protein: CASSFSAGTGELFF
V gene: TRBV30; clone size: NA; CDR3 protein: CAWSEQGEKLFF
V gene: TRBV5-8; clone size: NA; CDR3 protein: CASSPPVGQFF
V gene: TRBV28; clone size: NA; CDR3 protein: CASSDGWIEGETQYF
V gene: TRBV2; clone size: NA; CDR3 protein: CASSKAPEGVSTDTQYF
V gene: TRBV2; clone size: NA; CDR3 protein: CASSELRSTDTQYF
V gene: TRBV11-2; clone size: NA; CDR3 protein: CASSFSGKETQYF
V gene: TRBV18; clone size: many; CDR3 protein: CASSLTPTEGYGYTF
V gene: TRBV15; clone size: NA; CDR3 protein: CATSRQGGYYEQYF
V gene: TRBV5-1; clone size: NA; CDR3 protein: CASSWRTSAENEQFF
V gene: TRBV7-3; clone size: NA; CDR3 protein: CASSLGVVQGEQFF
V gene: TRBV19; clone size: NA; CDR3 protein: CASSTPGLALYEQYF
V gene: TRBV18; clone size: many; CDR3 protein: CASSLNREANEKLFF
V gene: TRBV6-1; clone size: once; CDR3 protein: CASNRADSYEQYF
V gene: TRBV5-8; clone size: NA; CDR3 protein: CAQKLKSGWYDEKLFF
V gene: TRBV5-1; clone size: many; CDR3 protein: CASSSPASRNTGELFF
V gene: TRBV29-1; clone size: NA; CDR3 protein: CSAHTGQLQTQYF
V gene: TRBV7-3; clone size: NA; CDR3 protein: CASSLVGGSGELFF
V gene: TRBV18; clone size: NA; CDR3 protein: CASSLGQGIGPIYGYTF
V gene: TRBV7-8; clone size: NA; CDR3 protein: CASSLNGQTHEQYF
V gene: TRBV7-9; clone size: NA; CDR3 protein: CASSPILGLAGSYNEQFF
V gene: TRBV10-3; clone size: NA; CDR3 protein: CAISTGQGVTDTQYF